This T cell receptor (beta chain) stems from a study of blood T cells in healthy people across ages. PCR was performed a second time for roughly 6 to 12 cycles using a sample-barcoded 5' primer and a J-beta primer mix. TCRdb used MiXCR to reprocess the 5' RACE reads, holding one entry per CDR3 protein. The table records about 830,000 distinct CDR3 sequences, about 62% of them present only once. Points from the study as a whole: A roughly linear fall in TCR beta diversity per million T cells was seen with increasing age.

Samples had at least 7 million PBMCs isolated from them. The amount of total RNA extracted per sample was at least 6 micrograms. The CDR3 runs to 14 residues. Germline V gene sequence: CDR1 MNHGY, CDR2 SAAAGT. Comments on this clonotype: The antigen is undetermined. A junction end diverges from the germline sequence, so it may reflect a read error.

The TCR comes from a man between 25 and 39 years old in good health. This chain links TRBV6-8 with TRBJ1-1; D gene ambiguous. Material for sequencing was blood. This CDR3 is CVSSYRHSNTEAFF. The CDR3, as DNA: TGTGTCAGCAGTTACAGACATTCGAACACTGAAGCTTTCTTT.